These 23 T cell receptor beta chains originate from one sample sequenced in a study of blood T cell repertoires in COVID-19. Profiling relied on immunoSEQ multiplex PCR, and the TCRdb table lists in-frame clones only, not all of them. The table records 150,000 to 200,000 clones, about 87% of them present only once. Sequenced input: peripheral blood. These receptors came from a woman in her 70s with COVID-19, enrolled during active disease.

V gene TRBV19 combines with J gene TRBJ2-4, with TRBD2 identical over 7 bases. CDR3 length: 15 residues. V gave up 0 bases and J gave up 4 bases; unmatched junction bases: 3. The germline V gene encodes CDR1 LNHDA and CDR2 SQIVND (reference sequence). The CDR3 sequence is CASSIDPSGKNIQYF. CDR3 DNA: TGTGCCAGTAGTATAGATCCTAGCGGAAAAAACATTCAGTACTTC.

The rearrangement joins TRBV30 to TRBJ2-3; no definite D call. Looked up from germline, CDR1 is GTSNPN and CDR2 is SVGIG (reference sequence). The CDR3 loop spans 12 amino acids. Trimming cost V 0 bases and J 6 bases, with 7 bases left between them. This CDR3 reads CAWSVNYDTQYF. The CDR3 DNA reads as TGTGCCTGGAGTGTTAACTACGATACGCAGTATTTT.

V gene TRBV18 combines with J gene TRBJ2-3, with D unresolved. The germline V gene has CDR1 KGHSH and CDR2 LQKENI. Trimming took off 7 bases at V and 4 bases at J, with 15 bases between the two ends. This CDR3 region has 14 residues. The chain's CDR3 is CASYGSRPADTQYF. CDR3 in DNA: TGTGCCAGCTACGGGTCGCGGCCGGCAGATACGCAGTATTTT.

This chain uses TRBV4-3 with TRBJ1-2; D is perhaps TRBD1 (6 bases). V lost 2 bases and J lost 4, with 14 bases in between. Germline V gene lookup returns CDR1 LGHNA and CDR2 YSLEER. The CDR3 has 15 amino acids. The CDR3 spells CASSQFRQTGYGYTF. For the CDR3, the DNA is TGCGCCAGCAGCCAATTCCGTCAGACAGGCTATGGCTACACCTTC.

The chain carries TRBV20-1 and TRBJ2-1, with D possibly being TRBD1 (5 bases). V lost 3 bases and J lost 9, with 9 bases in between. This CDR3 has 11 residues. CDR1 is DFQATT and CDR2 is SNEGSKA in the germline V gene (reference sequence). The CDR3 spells CSASSRVEQFF. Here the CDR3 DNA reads TGCAGTGCTAGCAGCAGGGTTGAGCAGTTCTTC.

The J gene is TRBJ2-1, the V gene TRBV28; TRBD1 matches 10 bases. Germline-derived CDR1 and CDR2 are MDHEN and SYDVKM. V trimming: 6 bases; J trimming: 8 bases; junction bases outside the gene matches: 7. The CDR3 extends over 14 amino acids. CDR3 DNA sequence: TGTGCCAGCAGACGAAGGGACAGGGGATATGAGCAGTTCTTC. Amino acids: CASRRRDRGYEQFF.

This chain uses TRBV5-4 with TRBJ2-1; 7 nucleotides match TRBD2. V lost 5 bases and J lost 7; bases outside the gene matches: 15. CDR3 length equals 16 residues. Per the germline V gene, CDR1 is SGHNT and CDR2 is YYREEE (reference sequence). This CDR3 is CASRPGLGLTENEQFF. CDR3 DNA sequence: TGTGCCAGCAGACCAGGACTAGGTTTGACTGAAAATGAGCAGTTCTTC. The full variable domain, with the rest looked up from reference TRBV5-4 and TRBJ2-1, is ETGVTQSPTHLIKTRGQQVTLRCSSQSGHNTVSWYQQALGQGPQFIFQYYREEENGRGNFPPRFSGLQFPNYSSELNVNALELDDSALYLCASRPGLGLTENEQFFGPGTRLTVL.

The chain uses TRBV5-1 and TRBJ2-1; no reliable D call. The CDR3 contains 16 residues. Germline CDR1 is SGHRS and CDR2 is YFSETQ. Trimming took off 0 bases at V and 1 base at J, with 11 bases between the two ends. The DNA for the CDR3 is TGCGCCAGCAGCTTGGATCCCAGCGCGTCCTACAATGAGCAGTTCTTC. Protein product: CASSLDPSASYNEQFF.

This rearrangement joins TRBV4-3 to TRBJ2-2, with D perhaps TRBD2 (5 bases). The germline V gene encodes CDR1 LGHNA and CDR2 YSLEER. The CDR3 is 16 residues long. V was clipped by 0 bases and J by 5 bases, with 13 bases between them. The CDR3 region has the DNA TGCGCCAGCAGCCAAGACTTCGGGATTGGGACCGGGGAGCTGTTTTTT. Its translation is CASSQDFGIGTGELFF.

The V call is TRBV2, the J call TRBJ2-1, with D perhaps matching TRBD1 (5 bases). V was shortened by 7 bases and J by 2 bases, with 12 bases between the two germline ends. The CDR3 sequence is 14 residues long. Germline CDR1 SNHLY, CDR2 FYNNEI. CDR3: CASKRGPTYNEQFF. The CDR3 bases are TGTGCCAGCAAAAGGGGCCCTACCTACAATGAGCAGTTCTTC.

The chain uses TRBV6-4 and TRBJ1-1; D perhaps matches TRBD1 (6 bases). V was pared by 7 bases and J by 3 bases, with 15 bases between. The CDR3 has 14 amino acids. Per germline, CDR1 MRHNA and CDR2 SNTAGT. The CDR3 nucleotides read TGTGCCAGCAAAACAGGGCGGACTGACACTGAAGCTTTCTTT. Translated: CASKTGRTDTEAFF.

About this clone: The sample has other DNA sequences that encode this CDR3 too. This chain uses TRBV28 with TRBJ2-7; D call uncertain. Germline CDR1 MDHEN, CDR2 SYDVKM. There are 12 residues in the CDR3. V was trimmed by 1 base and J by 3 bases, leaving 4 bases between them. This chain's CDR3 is CASSLSGYEQYF. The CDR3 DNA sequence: TGTGCCAGCAGTTTATCGGGCTACGAGCAGTACTTC.

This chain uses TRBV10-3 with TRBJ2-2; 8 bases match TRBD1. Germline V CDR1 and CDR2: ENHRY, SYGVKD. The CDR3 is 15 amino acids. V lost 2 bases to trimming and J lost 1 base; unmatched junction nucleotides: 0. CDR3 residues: CAISEGQGNTGELFF. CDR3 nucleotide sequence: TGTGCCATCAGTGAGGGACAGGGGAACACCGGGGAGCTGTTTTTT.

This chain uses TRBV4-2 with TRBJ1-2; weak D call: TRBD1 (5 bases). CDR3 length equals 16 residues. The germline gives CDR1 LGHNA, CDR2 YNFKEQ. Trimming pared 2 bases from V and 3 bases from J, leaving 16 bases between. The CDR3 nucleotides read TGTGCCAGCAGCCAATCCCGCGACAGCGCCTACTATGGCTACACCTTC. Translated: CASSQSRDSAYYGYTF.

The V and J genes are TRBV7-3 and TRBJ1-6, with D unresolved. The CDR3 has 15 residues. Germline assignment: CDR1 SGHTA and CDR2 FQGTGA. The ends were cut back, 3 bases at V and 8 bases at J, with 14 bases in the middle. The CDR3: CASSLQSGFDSPLHF. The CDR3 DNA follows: TGTGCCAGCAGCTTGCAATCGGGATTCGATTCACCCCTCCACTTT.

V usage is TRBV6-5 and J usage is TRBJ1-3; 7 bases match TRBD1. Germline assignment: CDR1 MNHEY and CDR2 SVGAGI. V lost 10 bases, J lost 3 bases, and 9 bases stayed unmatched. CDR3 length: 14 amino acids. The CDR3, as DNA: TGTGCCACCTCACCGACAGGGAATGGAAACACCATATATTTT. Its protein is CATSPTGNGNTIYF.

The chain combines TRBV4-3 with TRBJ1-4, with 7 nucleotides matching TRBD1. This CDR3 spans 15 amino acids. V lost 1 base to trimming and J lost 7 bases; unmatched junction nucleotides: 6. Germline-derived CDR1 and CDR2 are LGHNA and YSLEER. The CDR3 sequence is CASSQGNRGGEKLFF. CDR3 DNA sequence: TGCGCCAGCAGCCAAGGGAACAGGGGAGGTGAAAAACTGTTTTTT.

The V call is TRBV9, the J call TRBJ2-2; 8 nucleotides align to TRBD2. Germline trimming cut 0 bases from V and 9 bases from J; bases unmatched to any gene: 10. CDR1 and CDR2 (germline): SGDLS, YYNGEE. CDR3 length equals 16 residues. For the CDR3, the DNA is TGTGCCAGCAGCGTAGGGTCGAGCGGGAGTCCCCGGGAGCTGTTTTTT. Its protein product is CASSVGSSGSPRELFF.

This CDR3 reads CASSLELIGGTSSYNSPLHF. CDR3 in DNA: TGTGCCAGCAGCTTAGAACTAATTGGAGGTACGAGCTCCTATAATTCACCCCTCCACTTT. The gene calls are TRBV11-3 and TRBJ1-6, with D unresolved. V shed 0 bases and J shed 0 bases, with 18 bases lying between them. Germline CDR1 and CDR2: SGHNT and YENEEA. The length of the CDR3 is 20 residues.

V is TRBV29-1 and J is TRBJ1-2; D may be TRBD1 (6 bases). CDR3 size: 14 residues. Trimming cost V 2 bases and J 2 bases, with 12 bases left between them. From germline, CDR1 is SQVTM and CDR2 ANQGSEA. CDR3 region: CSVELPGANYGYTF. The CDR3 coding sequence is TGCAGCGTTGAACTGCCAGGGGCAAACTATGGCTACACCTTC.

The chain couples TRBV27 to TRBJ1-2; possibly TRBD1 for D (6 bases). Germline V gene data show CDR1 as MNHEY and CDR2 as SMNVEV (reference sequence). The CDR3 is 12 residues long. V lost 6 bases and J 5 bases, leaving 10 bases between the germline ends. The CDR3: CASRQGPYGYTF. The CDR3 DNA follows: TGTGCCAGCAGACAGGGACCTTATGGCTACACCTTC.

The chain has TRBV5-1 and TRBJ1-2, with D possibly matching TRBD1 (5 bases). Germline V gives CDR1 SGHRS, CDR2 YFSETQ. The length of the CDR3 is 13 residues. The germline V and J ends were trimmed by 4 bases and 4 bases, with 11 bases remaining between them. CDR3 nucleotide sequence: TGCGCCAGCAGCATGACAGCAACCTATGGCTACACCTTC. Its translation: CASSMTATYGYTF. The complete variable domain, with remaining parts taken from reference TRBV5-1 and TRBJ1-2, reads KAGVTQTPRYLIKTRGQQVTLSCSPISGHRSVSWYQQTPGQGLQFLFEYFSETQRNKGNFPGRFSGRQFSNSRSEMNVSTLELGDSALYLCASSMTATYGYTFGSGTRLTVV.

CDR3 protein: CASSRGTSGANTGELFF. CDR3 nucleotide sequence: TGCGCCAGCAGCCGCGGGACTAGCGGGGCCAACACCGGGGAGCTGTTTTTT. The V and J genes are TRBV5-1 and TRBJ2-2, with 13 bases identical to TRBD2. Losses at the gene ends were 4 bases for V and 2 bases for J; bases not matched to a gene: 5. The CDR3 extends over 17 amino acids. Germline CDR1 and CDR2: SGHRS and YFSETQ. The variable domain in full, with the rest retrieved from reference TRBV5-1 and TRBJ2-2, is KAGVTQTPRYLIKTRGQQVTLSCSPISGHRSVSWYQQTPGQGLQFLFEYFSETQRNKGNFPGRFSGRQFSNSRSEMNVSTLELGDSALYLCASSRGTSGANTGELFFGEGSRLTVL.